This TCR beta chain was identified during a study of CD8+ T cells in alopecia areata. Investigators isolated RNA and reverse transcribed it into cDNA to act as the sequencing template. Sequencing used immunoSEQ multiplex PCR; TCRdb keeps in-frame clones, though not all of them. Altogether hundreds of thousands of clones are present, about three fifths being singletons, with the ten largest covering under 0.5%. Study observations and caveats: An increase in clonality over normal scalp was evident in lesional scalp, especially alopecia totalis/universalis.

Worth noting for this clone: Its antigen remains unknown.

The V end was cut by 11 bases, the J end by 0 bases, with 10 bases between. This CDR3 comprises 12 residues. The germline V gene has CDR1 LNHDA and CDR2 SQIVND (reference sequence). The chain carries TRBV19 and TRBJ1-2; D is perhaps TRBD1 (5 bases). The source of this sequence is a human donor with alopecia areata. Here the sequenced sample was CD4+ T cells sorted from blood, taken at week 0. The CDR3 region is CAAYRTNYGYTF. For the CDR3, the DNA is TGTGCCGCTTACAGGACTAACTATGGCTACACCTTC.